The clone carrying this T cell receptor beta chain was picked up many times. Its antigen is not known. The TCR beta libraries were generated through quantitative 5'-RACE incorporating molecular barcodes. TCRdb independently ran MiXCR on the 5' RACE reads; one entry per CDR3 protein. The table records around 450,000 distinct CDR3 sequences, roughly 27% of them present only once. This specimen comes from a study of CD8 T cells in ankylosing spondylitis. Study-wide points: In ankylosing spondylitis blood, a motif of seven to nine highly homologous TCR beta variants appeared characteristic. Researchers reportedly found disease-linked clones significantly enriched in matched ankylosing spondylitis synovial fluid.

Sequenced material: blood, either unsorted or a sorted T cell fraction (not recorded which). The TCR was taken from a male donor with ankylosing spondylitis.

The CDR3 spells CASSLGPVNEQFF. The DNA of the CDR3 is TGTGCCAGCAGTTTAGGGCCAGTCAATGAGCAGTTCTTC. This chain links TRBV12-3 or TRBV12-4 with TRBJ2-1; D unresolved. The V end lost 1 base, the J end lost 6 bases, and 7 bases lay between the germline ends. This CDR3 contains 13 residues.